The rows below give T cell receptor beta chains drawn from one sample of a study of memory CD4+ T cells and cytomegalovirus serostatus. Generated by immunoSEQ multiplex PCR, the TCRdb table keeps only in-frame clones and is missing some. The sample holds around 50,000 clones, 60% to 80% seen once. The sequencing input was memory CD4+ T cells from blood. The receptor set was obtained from an adult in good health and CMV-seropositive. The CDR3 runs from the conserved cysteine through the conserved F or W. The D gene is left open where the match is weak. Rows give clone size only sometimes, using once, few, many, or a class for an expanded clone.

J	size	D	V	DNA	CDR3
TRBJ2-7	NA	NA	TRBV6-5	TGTGCCAGCAAGTCTAATGAGGGACCTGAGCAGTACTTC	CASKSNEGPEQYF
TRBJ1-1	NA	NA	TRBV19	TGTGCCAGTAGTATAGATCGAGCGGGGTTAAACACTGAAGCTTTCTTT	CASSIDRAGLNTEAFF
TRBJ1-2	NA	NA	TRBV2	TGTGCCAGCAGGAAAGACAGGAATAACTATGGCTACACCTTC	CASRKDRNNYGYTF
TRBJ1-6	NA	NA	TRBV6-6	TGTGCCAGCAGTTATGATGGGGGGAAGGGTTATTCACCCCTCCACTTT	CASSYDGGKGYSPLHF
TRBJ2-3	NA	TRBD1	TRBV27	TGTGCCAGCAGGACCTACAGGGGGTCTAGCACAGATACGCAGTATTTT	CASRTYRGSSTDTQYF
TRBJ1-2	NA	TRBD1	TRBV18	TGTGCCAGCTCACCACCGAACTCCGGGACAGGGCGTACTAACTATGGCTACACCTTC	CASSPPNSGTGRTNYGYTF
TRBJ1-2	NA	NA	TRBV7-2	TGTGCCAGCAGCTTAGCCACAGCATCATCTGGCTACACCTTC	CASSLATASSGYTF
TRBJ1-2	few	NA	TRBV6-1	TGTGCCAGCAGTTTGGAACAGGCGCAGGGGGGCTACACCTTC	CASSLEQAQGGYTF
TRBJ1-6	NA	TRBD1	TRBV28	TGTGCCAGCAGTTTCACAGGGGGCTATAATTCACCCCTCCACTTT	CASSFTGGYNSPLHF
TRBJ2-7	NA	TRBD1	TRBV5-1	TGCGCCAGCAGCCTGGGACAGGGCTGGGAGCAGTACTTC	CASSLGQGWEQYF
TRBJ2-7	few	TRBD1	TRBV4-1	TGCGCCAGCAGCCAGGGACAGATTGAACCCTACGAGCAGTACTTC	CASSQGQIEPYEQYF
TRBJ2-2	few	TRBD1	TRBV11-3	TGTGCCAGCAGCCGGGACAGATTTAACACCGGGGAGCTGTTTTTT	CASSRDRFNTGELFF
TRBJ2-7	NA	NA	TRBV5-1	TGCGCCAGCAGCTTGGACAGTCCCTACGAGCAGTACTTC	CASSLDSPYEQYF
TRBJ1-2	NA	NA	TRBV5-4	TGTGCCAGCAGCTTGTCTACCCTTGACTATGGCTACACCTTC	CASSLSTLDYGYTF
TRBJ2-5	NA	TRBD1	TRBV5-5	TGTGCCAGCAGCTTTAACGGACAGGGTGCGACGGAGACCCAGTACTTC	CASSFNGQGATETQYF
TRBJ2-2	NA	NA	TRBV28	TGTGCCAGCAGTTTATTCGCCAAGGACGGGGAGCTGTTTTTT	CASSLFAKDGELFF
TRBJ2-1	NA	TRBD1	TRBV18	TGTGCCAGCTCATCCTTTGGGGACAGAAATGAGCAGTTCTTC	CASSSFGDRNEQFF
TRBJ1-2	NA	NA	TRBV11-2	TGTGCCAGCAGCTTCAGCATATCACAGGGATACTATGGCTACACCTTC	CASSFSISQGYYGYTF
TRBJ1-4	NA	TRBD1	TRBV2	TGTGCCAGCAGCGACGGACAGGGACGGACTAATGAAAAACTGTTTTTT	CASSDGQGRTNEKLFF
TRBJ2-2	NA	NA	TRBV27	TGTGCCAGCAGTTTAAACCACGCTTCCACCGGGGAGCTGTTTTTT	CASSLNHASTGELFF
TRBJ1-2	NA	TRBD1	TRBV27	TGTGCCAGCAGCCCAGACAGGGAGTTGAACTATGGCTACACCTTC	CASSPDRELNYGYTF
TRBJ1-4	once	NA	TRBV5-6	TGTGCCAGCAGCGCCGGGGCTAATGAAAAACTGTTTTTT	CASSAGANEKLFF